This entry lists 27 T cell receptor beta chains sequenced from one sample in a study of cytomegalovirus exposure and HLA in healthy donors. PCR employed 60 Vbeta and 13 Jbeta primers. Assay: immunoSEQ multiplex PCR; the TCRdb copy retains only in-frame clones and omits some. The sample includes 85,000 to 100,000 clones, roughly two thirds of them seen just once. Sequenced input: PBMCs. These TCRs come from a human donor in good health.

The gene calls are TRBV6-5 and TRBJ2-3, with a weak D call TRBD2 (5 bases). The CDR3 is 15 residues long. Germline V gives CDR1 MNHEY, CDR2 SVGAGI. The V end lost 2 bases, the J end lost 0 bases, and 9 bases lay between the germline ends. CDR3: CASSYGLSSTDTQYF. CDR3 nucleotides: TGTGCCAGCAGTTACGGACTGTCTAGCACAGATACGCAGTATTTT.

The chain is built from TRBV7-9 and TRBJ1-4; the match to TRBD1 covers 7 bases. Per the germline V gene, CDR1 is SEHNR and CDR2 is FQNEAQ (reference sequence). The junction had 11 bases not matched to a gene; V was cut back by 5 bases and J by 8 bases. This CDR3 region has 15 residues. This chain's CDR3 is CASSPDTGAREKLFF. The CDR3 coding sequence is TGTGCCAGCAGCCCAGACACAGGGGCGCGGGAAAAACTGTTTTTT.

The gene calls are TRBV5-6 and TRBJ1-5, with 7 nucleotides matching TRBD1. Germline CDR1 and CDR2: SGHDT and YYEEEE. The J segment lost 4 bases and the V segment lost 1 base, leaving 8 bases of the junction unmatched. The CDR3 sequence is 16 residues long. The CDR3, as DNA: TGTGCCAGCAGCTTGTTTTTCGGGACAGAGAATCAGCCCCAGCATTTT. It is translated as CASSLFFGTENQPQHF. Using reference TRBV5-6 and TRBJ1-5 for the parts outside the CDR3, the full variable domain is DAGVTQSPTHLIKTRGQQVTLRCSPKSGHDTVSWYQQALGQGPQFIFQYYEEEERQRGNFPDRFSGHQFPNYSSELNVNALLLGDSALYLCASSLFFGTENQPQHFGDGTRLSIL.

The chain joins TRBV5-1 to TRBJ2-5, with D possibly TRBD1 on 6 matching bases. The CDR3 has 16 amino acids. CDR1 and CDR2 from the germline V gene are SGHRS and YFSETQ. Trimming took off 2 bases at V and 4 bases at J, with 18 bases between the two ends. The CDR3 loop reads CASSFSLGALGETQYF. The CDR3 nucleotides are TGCGCCAGCAGCTTCTCGTTGGGGGCGCTTGGAGAGACCCAGTACTTC.

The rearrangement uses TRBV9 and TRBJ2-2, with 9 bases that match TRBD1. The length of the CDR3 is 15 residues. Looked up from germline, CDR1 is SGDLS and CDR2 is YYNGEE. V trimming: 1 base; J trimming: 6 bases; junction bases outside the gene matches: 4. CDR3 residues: CASSVFGTGSGELFF. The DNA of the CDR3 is TGTGCCAGCAGCGTATTCGGGACAGGGTCCGGGGAGCTGTTTTTT.

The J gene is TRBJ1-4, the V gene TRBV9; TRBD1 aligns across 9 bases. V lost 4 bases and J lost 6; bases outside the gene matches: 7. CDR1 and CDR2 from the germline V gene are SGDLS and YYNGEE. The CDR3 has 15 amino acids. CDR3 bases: TGTGCCAGCAGCACGAGGACAGGGGCGGATGAAAAACTGTTTTTT. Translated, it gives CASSTRTGADEKLFF.

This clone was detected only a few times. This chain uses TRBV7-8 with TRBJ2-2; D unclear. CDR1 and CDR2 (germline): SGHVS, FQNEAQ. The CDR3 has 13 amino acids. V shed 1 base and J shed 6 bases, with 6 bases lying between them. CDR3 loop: CASSLGSAGELFF. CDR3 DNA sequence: TGTGCCAGCAGCTTAGGTTCAGCCGGGGAGCTGTTTTTT.

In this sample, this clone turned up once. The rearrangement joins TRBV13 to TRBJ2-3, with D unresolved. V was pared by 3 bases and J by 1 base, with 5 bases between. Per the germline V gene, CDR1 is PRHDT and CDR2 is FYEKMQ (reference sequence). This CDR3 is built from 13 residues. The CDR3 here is CASSFTGTDTQYF. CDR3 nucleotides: TGTGCCAGCAGCTTTACAGGCACAGATACGCAGTATTTT.

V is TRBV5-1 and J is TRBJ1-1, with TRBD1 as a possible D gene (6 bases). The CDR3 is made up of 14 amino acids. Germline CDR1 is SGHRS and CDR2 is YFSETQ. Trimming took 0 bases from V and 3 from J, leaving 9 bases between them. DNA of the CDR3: TGCGCCAGCAGCTTGGAACCAGGGGACACTGAAGCTTTCTTT. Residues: CASSLEPGDTEAFF.

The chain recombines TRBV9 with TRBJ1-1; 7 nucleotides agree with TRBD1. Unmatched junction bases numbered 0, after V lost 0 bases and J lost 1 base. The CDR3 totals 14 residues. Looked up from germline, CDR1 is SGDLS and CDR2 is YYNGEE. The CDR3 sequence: CASSVGDRNTEAFF. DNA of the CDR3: TGTGCCAGCAGCGTAGGGGACAGGAACACTGAAGCTTTCTTT.

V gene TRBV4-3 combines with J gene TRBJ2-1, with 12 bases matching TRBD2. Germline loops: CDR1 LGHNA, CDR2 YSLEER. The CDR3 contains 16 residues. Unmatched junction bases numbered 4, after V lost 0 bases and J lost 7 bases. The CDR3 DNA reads TGCGCCAGCAGCCAAGATGGGCTAGCGGGGGGGAATGAGCAGTTCTTC. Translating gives CASSQDGLAGGNEQFF.

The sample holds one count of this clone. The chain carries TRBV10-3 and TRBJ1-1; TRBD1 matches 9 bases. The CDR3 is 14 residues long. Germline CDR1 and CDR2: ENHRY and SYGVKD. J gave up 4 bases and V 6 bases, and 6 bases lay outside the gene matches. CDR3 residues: CAIRGTGTITEAFF. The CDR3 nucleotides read TGTGCCATCAGGGGGACAGGGACTATCACTGAAGCTTTCTTT.

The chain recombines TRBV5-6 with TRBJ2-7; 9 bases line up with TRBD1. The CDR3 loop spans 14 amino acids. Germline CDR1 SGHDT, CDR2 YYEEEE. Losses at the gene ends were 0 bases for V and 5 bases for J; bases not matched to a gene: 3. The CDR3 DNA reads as TGTGCCAGCAGCTTGGACAGGGGGCGCGACGAGCAGTACTTC. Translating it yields CASSLDRGRDEQYF.

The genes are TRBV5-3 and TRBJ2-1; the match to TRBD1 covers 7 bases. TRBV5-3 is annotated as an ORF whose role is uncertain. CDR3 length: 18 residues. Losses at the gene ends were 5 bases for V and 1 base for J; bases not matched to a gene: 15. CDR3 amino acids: CARRIGTAQKRSYNEQFF. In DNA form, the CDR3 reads TGTGCCAGAAGAATCGGGACAGCCCAAAAGAGGTCCTACAATGAGCAGTTCTTC.

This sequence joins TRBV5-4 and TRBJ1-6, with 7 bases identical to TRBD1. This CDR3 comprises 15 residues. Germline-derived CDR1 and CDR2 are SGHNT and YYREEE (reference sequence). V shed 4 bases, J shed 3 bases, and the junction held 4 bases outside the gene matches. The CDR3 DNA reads TGTGCCAGCAGCGTACAGGGGAACTATAATTCACCCCTCCACTTT. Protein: CASSVQGNYNSPLHF. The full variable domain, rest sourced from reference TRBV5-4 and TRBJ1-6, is ETGVTQSPTHLIKTRGQQVTLRCSSQSGHNTVSWYQQALGQGPQFIFQYYREEENGRGNFPPRFSGLQFPNYSSELNVNALELDDSALYLCASSVQGNYNSPLHFGNGTRLTVT.

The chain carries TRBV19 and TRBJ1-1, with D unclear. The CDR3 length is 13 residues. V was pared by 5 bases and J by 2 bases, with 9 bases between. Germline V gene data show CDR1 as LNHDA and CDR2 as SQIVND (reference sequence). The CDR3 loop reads CASSQTANTEAFF. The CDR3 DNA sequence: TGTGCCAGTAGTCAAACAGCAAACACTGAAGCTTTCTTT.

The CDR3 sequence: CASSSREGASTQYF. As DNA, the CDR3 is TGCGCCAGCAGCTCACGGGAGGGGGCCAGTACGCAGTATTTT. V and J are TRBV5-1 and TRBJ2-3, with D maybe TRBD2 (8 bases). The CDR3 has 14 amino acids. V was trimmed by 3 bases and J by 8 bases, leaving 16 bases between them. Germline CDR1 reads SGHRS; CDR2 reads YFSETQ. The whole variable domain, remainder taken from reference TRBV5-1 and TRBJ2-3, is KAGVTQTPRYLIKTRGQQVTLSCSPISGHRSVSWYQQTPGQGLQFLFEYFSETQRNKGNFPGRFSGRQFSNSRSEMNVSTLELGDSALYLCASSSREGASTQYFGPGTRLTVL.

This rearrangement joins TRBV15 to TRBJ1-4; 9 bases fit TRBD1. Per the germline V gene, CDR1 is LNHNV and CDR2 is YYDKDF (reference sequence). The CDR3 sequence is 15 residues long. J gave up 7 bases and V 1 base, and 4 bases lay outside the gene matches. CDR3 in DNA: TGTGCCACCAGCAGAGGGGACAGGGAACGTGAAAAACTGTTTTTT. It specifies CATSRGDREREKLFF.

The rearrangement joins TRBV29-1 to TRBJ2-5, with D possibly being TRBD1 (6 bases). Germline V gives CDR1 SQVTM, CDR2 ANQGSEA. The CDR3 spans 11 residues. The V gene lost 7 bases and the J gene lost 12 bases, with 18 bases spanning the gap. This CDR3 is CSATQGAGEYF. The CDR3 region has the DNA TGCAGCGCCACCCAAGGGGCAGGGGAGTACTTC.

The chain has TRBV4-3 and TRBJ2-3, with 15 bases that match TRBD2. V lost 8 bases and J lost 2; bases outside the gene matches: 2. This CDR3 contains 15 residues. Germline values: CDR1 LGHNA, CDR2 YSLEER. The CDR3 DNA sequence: TGCGCCAGCGGGACTAGCGGGGGGTCCACAGATACGCAGTATTTT. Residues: CASGTSGGSTDTQYF.

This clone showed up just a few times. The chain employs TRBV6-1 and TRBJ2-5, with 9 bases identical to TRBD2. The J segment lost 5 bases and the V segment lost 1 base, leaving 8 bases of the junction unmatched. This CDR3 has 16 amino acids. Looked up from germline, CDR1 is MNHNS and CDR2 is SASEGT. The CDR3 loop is CASSEEFSGGLETQYF. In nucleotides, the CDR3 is TGTGCCAGCAGTGAAGAGTTTAGCGGGGGATTGGAGACCCAGTACTTC.

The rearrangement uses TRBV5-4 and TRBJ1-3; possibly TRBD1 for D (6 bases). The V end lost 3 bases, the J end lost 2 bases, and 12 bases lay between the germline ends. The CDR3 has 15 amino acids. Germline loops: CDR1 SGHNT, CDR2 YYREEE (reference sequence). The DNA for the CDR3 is TGTGCCAGCAGCTCCCAGGGGTTCCCTGGAAACACCATATATTTT. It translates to CASSSQGFPGNTIYF. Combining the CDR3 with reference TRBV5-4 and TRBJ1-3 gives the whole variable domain ETGVTQSPTHLIKTRGQQVTLRCSSQSGHNTVSWYQQALGQGPQFIFQYYREEENGRGNFPPRFSGLQFPNYSSELNVNALELDDSALYLCASSSQGFPGNTIYFGEGSWLTVV.

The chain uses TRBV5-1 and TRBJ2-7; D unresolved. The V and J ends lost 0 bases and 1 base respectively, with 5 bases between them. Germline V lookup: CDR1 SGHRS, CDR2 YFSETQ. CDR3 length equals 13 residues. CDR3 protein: CASSLVRSYEQYF. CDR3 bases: TGCGCCAGCAGCTTGGTGCGATCCTACGAGCAGTACTTC.

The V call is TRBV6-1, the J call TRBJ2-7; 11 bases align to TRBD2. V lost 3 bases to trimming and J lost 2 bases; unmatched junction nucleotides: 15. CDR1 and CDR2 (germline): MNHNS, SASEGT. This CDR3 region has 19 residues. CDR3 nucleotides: TGTGCCAGCAGTGATTTTTTCTCGAATCCGGGACTAGCGGCCTACGAGCAGTACTTC. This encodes CASSDFFSNPGLAAYEQYF.

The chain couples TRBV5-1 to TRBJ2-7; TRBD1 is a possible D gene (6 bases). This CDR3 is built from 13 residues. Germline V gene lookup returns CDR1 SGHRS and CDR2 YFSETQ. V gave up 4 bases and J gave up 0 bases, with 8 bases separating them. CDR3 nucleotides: TGCGCCAGCAGCCGGGACATCTCCTACGAGCAGTACTTC. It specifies CASSRDISYEQYF. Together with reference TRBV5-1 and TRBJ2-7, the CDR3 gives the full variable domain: KAGVTQTPRYLIKTRGQQVTLSCSPISGHRSVSWYQQTPGQGLQFLFEYFSETQRNKGNFPGRFSGRQFSNSRSEMNVSTLELGDSALYLCASSRDISYEQYFGPGTRLTVT.

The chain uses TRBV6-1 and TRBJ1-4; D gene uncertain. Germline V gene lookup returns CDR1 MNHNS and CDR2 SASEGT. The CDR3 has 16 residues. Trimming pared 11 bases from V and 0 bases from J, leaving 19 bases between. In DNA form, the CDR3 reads TGTGCCTCCAGTGGGAGGGCAATTACAACTAATGAAAAACTGTTTTTT. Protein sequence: CASSGRAITTNEKLFF.

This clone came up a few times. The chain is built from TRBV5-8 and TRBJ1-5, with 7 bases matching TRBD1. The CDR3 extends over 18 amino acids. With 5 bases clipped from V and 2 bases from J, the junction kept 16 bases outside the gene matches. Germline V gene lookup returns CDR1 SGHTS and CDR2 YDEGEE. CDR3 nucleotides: TGTGCCAGCAGGGAGAGGGTACAGACAGGGAAGCGCAATCAGCCCCAGCATTTT. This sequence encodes CASRERVQTGKRNQPQHF.